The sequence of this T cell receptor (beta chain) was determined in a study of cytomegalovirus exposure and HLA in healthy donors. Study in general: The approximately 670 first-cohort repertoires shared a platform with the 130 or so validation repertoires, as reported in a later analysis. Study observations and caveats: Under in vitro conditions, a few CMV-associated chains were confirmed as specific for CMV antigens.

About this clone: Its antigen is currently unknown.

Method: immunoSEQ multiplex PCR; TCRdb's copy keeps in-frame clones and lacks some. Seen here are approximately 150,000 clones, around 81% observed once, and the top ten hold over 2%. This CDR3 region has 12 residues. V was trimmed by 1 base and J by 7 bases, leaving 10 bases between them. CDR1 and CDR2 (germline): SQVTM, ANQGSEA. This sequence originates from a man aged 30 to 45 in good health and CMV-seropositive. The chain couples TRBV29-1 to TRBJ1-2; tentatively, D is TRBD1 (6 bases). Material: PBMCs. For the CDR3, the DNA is TGCAGCGTTGAAGCAGGGGATGGTGGCTACACCTTC. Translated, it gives CSVEAGDGGYTF.